A single sample gave rise to the 31 T cell receptor beta chains below, sequenced in a study of blood T cell repertoires in COVID-19 (dated by TCRdb to the early 2020s). The library came from the immunoSEQ multiplex PCR assay. TCRdb limited this immuneACCESS table to in-frame rearrangements with V and J called. A share of clones is missing; checked studies link under half to unresolved V genes, and the rest is unexplained. In all, the sample holds roughly 110,000 clones, and approximately 88% of those were seen once. About 6.8% of the sample belongs to the ten largest clones. The specimen sequenced was peripheral blood. The receptors originated from a man aged 45-65 years with active or convalescent COVID-19.

The chain joins TRBV7-2 to TRBJ1-6, with 10 bases aligning to TRBD1. This CDR3 is 17 amino acids long. Germline trimming cut 7 bases from V and 7 bases from J; bases unmatched to any gene: 13. Germline V lookup: CDR1 SGHTA, CDR2 FQGNSA. CDR3 in amino acids: CASTQPGTGVENSPLHF. CDR3 nucleotide sequence: TGTGCCAGCACACAACCTGGGACAGGGGTTGAGAATTCACCCCTCCACTTT.

V and J are TRBV6-6 and TRBJ1-2, with TRBD1 as a possible D gene (6 bases). The V and J ends lost 5 bases and 5 bases respectively, with 15 bases between them. This CDR3 is 14 amino acids long. Germline loops: CDR1 MNHNY, CDR2 SVGAGI (reference sequence). The CDR3 DNA is TGTGCCAGCAGTCGAACGGACAGACTTTATGGCTACACCTTC. Translation: CASSRTDRLYGYTF.

The chain has TRBV10-3 and TRBJ1-6; 7 bases map to TRBD1. The trim removed 0 bases at V and 10 bases at J, leaving 21 bases unmatched. The germline V gene has CDR1 ENHRY and CDR2 SYGVKD. The CDR3 runs to 20 residues. CDR3 amino acids: CAISESPWDSEVPRQSPLHF. The CDR3 DNA follows: TGTGCCATCAGTGAGTCACCCTGGGACAGTGAAGTGCCTAGACAATCACCCCTCCACTTT.

The chain has TRBV4-1 and TRBJ2-3; 8 positions match TRBD2. V was pared by 1 base and J by 1 base, with 4 bases of the junction left unmatched. The CDR3 runs 16 residues. CDR1 is MGHRA, CDR2 YSYEKL, per germline. The CDR3 region has the DNA TGCGCCAGCAGCCAAGTTAGTAGCGGGGGCACAGATACGCAGTATTTT. Protein product: CASSQVSSGGTDTQYF.

The rearrangement uses TRBV6-5 and TRBJ2-7; 8 bases are shared with TRBD1. Germline V gene lookup returns CDR1 MNHEY and CDR2 SVGAGI. V trimming: 8 bases; J trimming: 3 bases; junction bases outside the gene matches: 9. This CDR3 has 14 residues. The CDR3 bases are TGTGCCAGCGGACAGGGAGGCATCGTCTACGAGCAGTACTTC. Protein sequence: CASGQGGIVYEQYF.

The chain carries TRBV12-3 or TRBV12-4 and TRBJ2-7, with D possibly matching TRBD1 (5 bases). The CDR3 has 13 residues. Trimming pared 3 bases from V and 3 bases from J, leaving 9 bases between. CDR3 loop: CASSLTVIYEQYF. The CDR3 DNA reads TGTGCCAGCAGTTTGACAGTGATCTACGAGCAGTACTTC.

The chain employs TRBV7-9 and TRBJ1-5, with 10 bases lining up with TRBD1. Per germline, CDR1 SEHNR and CDR2 FQNEAQ (reference sequence). This CDR3 is 15 amino acids long. The ends lost 5 bases at V and 3 bases at J; junction bases unmatched: 4. The DNA for the CDR3 is TGTGCCAGCAGCACGGACAGGGGGTTCAATCAGCCCCAGCATTTT. This translates into CASSTDRGFNQPQHF.

As for this clone: The sample carries other DNA sequences with the same CDR3. The chain recombines TRBV7-9 with TRBJ1-2; 8 bases align to TRBD1. CDR1 and CDR2 from the germline V gene are SEHNR and FQNEAQ (reference sequence). The length of the CDR3 is 12 residues. The junction had 4 bases not matched to a gene; V was cut back by 5 bases and J by 8 bases. The CDR3 here is CASSQGANGYTF. Written as DNA, the CDR3 is TGTGCCAGCAGCCAGGGGGCCAACGGCTACACCTTC.

The rearrangement links TRBV28 to TRBJ1-4; D is possibly TRBD1 (5 bases). The CDR3 has 14 residues. Germline lookup yields CDR1 MDHEN and CDR2 SYDVKM. V was clipped by 3 bases and J by 7 bases, with 12 bases between them. The CDR3 sequence is CASSLGREGEKLFF. CDR3 in DNA: TGTGCCAGCAGTTTGGGCAGGGAGGGTGAAAAACTGTTTTTT.

The CDR3 DNA reads as TGCGCCAGCAGCTACAACAGGGGTTTGGAGACTGAAGCTTTCTTT. Its translation is CASSYNRGLETEAFF. The chain recombines TRBV4-3 with TRBJ1-1, with TRBD1 identical over 7 bases. The junction had 11 bases not matched to a gene; V was cut back by 5 bases and J by 5 bases. This CDR3 region has 15 residues. CDR1 is LGHNA, CDR2 YSLEER, per germline.

This chain uses TRBV27 with TRBJ1-6; maybe TRBD1 (6 bases). The CDR3 is 14 amino acids. Trimming took off 4 bases at V and 7 bases at J, with 11 bases between the two ends. Germline lookup yields CDR1 MNHEY and CDR2 SMNVEV (reference sequence). CDR3 region: CASSSGQGNSPLHF. CDR3 bases: TGTGCCAGCAGTTCGGGGCAGGGGAATTCACCCCTCCACTTT.

The chain is built from TRBV6-6 and TRBJ1-2; D call uncertain. Germline V gene lookup returns CDR1 MNHNY and CDR2 SVGAGI (reference sequence). The CDR3 has 13 amino acids. Trimming left V 8 bases short and J 6 bases short, with 16 bases between. The CDR3 bases are TGTGCCAGCGTCCCTACCCCGAACCATGGCTACACCTTC. As protein: CASVPTPNHGYTF.

This sequence joins TRBV3-1 (or the pseudogene TRBV3-2) and TRBJ2-7, with D possibly being TRBD1 (6 bases). This CDR3 region has 15 residues. The germline CDR1 and CDR2 sequences are LGHDT and YNNKEL (reference sequence). Trimming stripped 2 bases from V and 5 bases from J, with 16 bases between. The CDR3 spells CASSQIGQGFDEQYF. As DNA, the CDR3 is TGTGCCAGCAGCCAAATAGGTCAGGGGTTCGACGAGCAGTACTTC.

The J gene is TRBJ2-1, the V gene TRBV5-1; a possible D gene is TRBD1 (7 bases). This CDR3 has 15 amino acids. Germline-derived CDR1 and CDR2 are SGHRS and YFSETQ. The ends were cut back, 2 bases at V and 2 bases at J, with 11 bases in the middle. The CDR3 sequence is CASSLGGTAYNEQFF. CDR3 bases: TGCGCCAGCAGCTTAGGGGGGACAGCCTACAATGAGCAGTTCTTC.

This clone was seen repeatedly, ten times or more. The V and J genes are TRBV28 and TRBJ2-1; 8 bases are shared with TRBD1. CDR3 length equals 14 residues. The V and J ends lost 8 bases and 0 bases, in that order; junction bases with no gene match: 3. Germline CDR1 and CDR2: MDHEN and SYDVKM. CDR3 sequence: CASQTGGSYNEQFF. CDR3 in DNA: TGTGCCAGCCAAACAGGGGGCTCCTACAATGAGCAGTTCTTC. Drawing the rest from reference TRBV28 and TRBJ2-1, the complete variable domain is DVKVTQSSRYLVKRTGEKVFLECVQDMDHENMFWYRQDPGLGLRLIYFSYDVKMKEKGDIPEGYSVSREKKERFSLILESASTNQTSMYLCASQTGGSYNEQFFGPGTRLTVL.

V and J are TRBV9 and TRBJ2-5, with D possibly TRBD1 on 8 matching bases. Between the trimmed V and J ends, which lost 3 bases and 2 bases, there was a span of 14 bases. The CDR3 has 15 residues. Looked up from germline, CDR1 is SGDLS and CDR2 is YYNGEE. The CDR3 bases are TGTGCCAGCAGCGAGCGGGACAGGCGACAAGAGACCCAGTACTTC. Its translation: CASSERDRRQETQYF.

The chain joins TRBV12-3 or TRBV12-4 to TRBJ1-2; 8 bases match TRBD1. The CDR3 runs to 13 residues. V gave up 4 bases and J gave up 8 bases; unmatched junction bases: 6. The chain's CDR3 is CASSSQGARGYTF. The CDR3, as DNA: TGTGCCAGCAGTTCCCAGGGGGCTAGGGGCTACACCTTC.

The chain joins TRBV5-1 to TRBJ2-5, with D possibly TRBD2 on 5 matching bases. The CDR3 runs to 15 residues. V lost 0 bases and J 3 bases, leaving 12 bases between the germline ends. Germline CDR1 SGHRS, CDR2 YFSETQ. The CDR3 DNA reads as TGCGCCAGCAGCTTGGCCAGCCCGGGGAAAGAGACCCAGTACTTC. Its protein is CASSLASPGKETQYF.

The sample holds one count of this clone. The V call is TRBV5-1, the J call TRBJ2-5; 14 nucleotides match TRBD2. CDR1 SGHRS and CDR2 YFSETQ come from the germline V gene. Trimming cost V 3 bases and J 4 bases; bases outside gene matches: 5. The CDR3 is 16 amino acids. The CDR3 sequence is CASSWGLAGEGETQYF. DNA for the CDR3: TGCGCCAGCAGCTGGGGACTAGCGGGAGAGGGAGAGACCCAGTACTTC.

The genes are TRBV5-4 and TRBJ1-2; no firm D call. Trimming took 5 bases from V and 7 from J, leaving 21 bases between them. Germline V gene lookup returns CDR1 SGHNT and CDR2 YYREEE (reference sequence). The CDR3 runs to 15 residues. The CDR3 protein is CASSTGEDLYVGYTF. CDR3 DNA sequence: TGTGCCAGCAGTACCGGGGAGGACCTCTATGTTGGCTACACCTTC.

V gene TRBV4-1 combines with J gene TRBJ1-2; perhaps TRBD1 as D (6 bases). Looked up from germline, CDR1 is MGHRA and CDR2 is YSYEKL. CDR3 length equals 12 residues. The V end lost 7 bases, the J end lost 5 bases, and 11 bases lay between the germline ends. Here the CDR3 reads CASKGGEYGYTF. In nucleotides, the CDR3 is TGCGCCAGCAAAGGGGGAGAGTATGGCTACACCTTC.

The J gene is TRBJ2-3, the V gene TRBV18, with TRBD2 matching over 11 bases. After removal of 4 bases from V and 0 bases from J, the junction contained 3 bases not matched to a gene. There are 16 residues in the CDR3. From germline, CDR1 is KGHSH and CDR2 LQKENI. The CDR3 region is CASSLRTSGSTDTQYF. For the CDR3, the DNA is TGTGCCAGCTCACTTAGGACTAGCGGGAGCACAGATACGCAGTATTTT.

In DNA, the CDR3 is TGTGCCTGGAGTCCCCTAGGGGGCTCTAGCTACGAGCAGTACTTC. As protein: CAWSPLGGSSYEQYF. The chain recombines TRBV30 with TRBJ2-7; 7 bases agree with TRBD1. The CDR3 runs 15 residues. V lost 2 bases, J lost 3 bases, and 10 bases stayed unmatched. Germline CDR1 is GTSNPN and CDR2 is SVGIG (reference sequence).

This clone has only a few counts. V usage is TRBV6-1 and J usage is TRBJ2-3; 12 nucleotides agree with TRBD2. Trimming removed 4 bases from V and 0 bases from J; junction bases left unmatched: 5. This CDR3 spans 17 amino acids. Germline CDR1 and CDR2: MNHNS and SASEGT. For the CDR3, the DNA is TGTGCCAGCAGTGCACTAGCGGGAGGAGGCAGCACAGATACGCAGTATTTT. Its protein is CASSALAGGGSTDTQYF.

This clone was seen a handful of times. CDR3 bases: TGTGCCAGCAGCTTAGAGAATAGCCATGAGCAGTTCTTC. Translation: CASSLENSHEQFF. This chain links TRBV7-8 with TRBJ2-1; no firm D call. The CDR3 has 13 amino acids. V lost 1 base, J lost 8 bases, and 9 bases lay in between. Germline CDR1 is SGHVS and CDR2 is FQNEAQ. Full variable domain (rest looked up from reference TRBV7-8 and TRBJ2-1): GAGVSQSPRYKVAKRGQDVALRCDPISGHVSLFWYQQALGQGPEFLTYFQNEAQLDKSGLPSDRFFAERPEGSVSTLKIQRTQQEDSAVYLCASSLENSHEQFFGPGTRLTVL.

V usage is TRBV15 and J usage is TRBJ2-7; TRBD1 matches 11 bases. The CDR3 length is 15 residues. V shed 5 bases, J shed 5 bases, and the junction held 8 bases outside the gene matches. Per the germline V gene, CDR1 is LNHNV and CDR2 is YYDKDF (reference sequence). The CDR3 DNA is TGTGCCACCAGCGGACGAGGGACAGGGGGGGACGAGCAGTACTTC. This gives the protein CATSGRGTGGDEQYF.

The chain combines TRBV7-8 with TRBJ2-7; 8 nucleotides align to TRBD2. The CDR3 sequence is 14 residues long. J was trimmed by 2 bases and V by 9 bases; bases with no gene match: 9. In germline, CDR1 is SGHVS, CDR2 FQNEAQ. The CDR3 is CASEAGLVPYEQYF. The CDR3 nucleotides are TGTGCCAGTGAGGCGGGACTAGTCCCCTACGAGCAGTACTTC.

The chain has TRBV5-4 and TRBJ2-5; 12 bases map to TRBD2. The CDR3 is 15 residues long. The ends lost 4 bases at V and 5 bases at J; junction bases unmatched: 6. The germline gives CDR1 SGHNT, CDR2 YYREEE (reference sequence). The CDR3 nucleotides read TGTGCCAGCAGCGCCCCAACTAGCGGGAGGGAGACCCAGTACTTC. It is translated as CASSAPTSGRETQYF. Based on the CDR3 plus reference TRBV5-4 and TRBJ2-5, the full variable domain is ETGVTQSPTHLIKTRGQQVTLRCSSQSGHNTVSWYQQALGQGPQFIFQYYREEENGRGNFPPRFSGLQFPNYSSELNVNALELDDSALYLCASSAPTSGRETQYFGPGTRLLVL.

The chain recombines TRBV25-1 with TRBJ2-3; no clear D gene. The CDR3 sequence is 16 residues long. Germline assignment: CDR1 MGHDK and CDR2 SYGVNS. Trimming cost V 4 bases and J 4 bases, with 18 bases left between them. CDR3 region: CASSGPEMVRADTQYF. CDR3 nucleotides: TGTGCCAGCAGTGGCCCCGAGATGGTTCGCGCAGATACGCAGTATTTT. Looking up the rest from reference TRBV25-1 and TRBJ2-3 gives the full variable domain: EADIYQTPRYLVIGTGKKITLECSQTMGHDKMYWYQQDPGMELHLIHYSYGVNSTEKGDLSSESTVSRIRTEHFPLTLESARPSHTSQYLCASSGPEMVRADTQYFGPGTRLTVL.

The chain employs TRBV9 and TRBJ1-2, with 8 nucleotides matching TRBD1. Trimming cost V 8 bases and J 6 bases; bases outside gene matches: 12. Germline lookup yields CDR1 SGDLS and CDR2 YYNGEE. The CDR3 totals 14 residues. This CDR3 reads CASGSRGLLNGYTF. The DNA of the CDR3 is TGTGCCAGTGGTAGCAGGGGGCTATTGAATGGCTACACCTTC. The whole variable domain, remainder taken from reference TRBV9 and TRBJ1-2, is DSGVTQTPKHLITATGQRVTLRCSPRSGDLSVYWYQQSLDQGLQFLIQYYNGEERAKGNILERFSAQQFPDLHSELNLSSLELGDSALYFCASGSRGLLNGYTFGSGTRLTVV.

This clone came up once. V is TRBV28 and J is TRBJ1-2; D unresolved. Germline CDR1 and CDR2: MDHEN and SYDVKM. V gave up 8 bases and J gave up 3 bases, with 13 bases separating them. The CDR3 has 13 residues. As DNA, the CDR3 is TGTGCCAGCCGTGTTTCGGGAGACTATGGCTACACCTTC. This sequence encodes CASRVSGDYGYTF.